One and the same sample provided the 16 T cell receptor beta chains below, sequenced in a study of tumor and adjacent non-tumor tissue in lung cancer (dated by TCRdb to 2016 to 2019). The library was generated by multiplex PCR. The sequencer listed for this sample is Illumina HiSeq 2500. TCRbeta libraries were constructed through three rounds of nested PCR with primers (Table S4) according to protocols adapted from ARM-PCR. TCRdb cleaned the public reads at Q25 with fastp, built clones with MiXCR and kept in-frame beta chains. For every CDR3 protein sequence, its rows merge into one entry that carries the most common genes and DNA. Here the sample has tens of thousands of distinct CDR3 sequences; 74% occur a single time. The biggest ten clones account for over 20% of the sample. RNA was extracted from bulk unsorted tissue and checked for quality with a NanoDrop ND-1000 and an Agilent 2100. For the normal lung samples, distant non-tumor tissue was collected more than 3 cm away from the tumor edge.

What was sequenced was distant non-tumor lung tissue. Receptors originate from a woman aged 55-69 years with non-small cell lung cancer.

As for this clonotype: Mismatch with germline at one junction end may stem from a read error. V is TRBV6-2 or TRBV6-3 and J is TRBJ2-4; D not resolved. The germline V gene has CDR1 MNHEY and CDR2 SVGEGT. This CDR3 is 13 amino acids long. The CDR3 coding sequence is TGTGCCTGCAGTTGCGATGTCCAGAACATTCAGTACTTC. It codes for CACSCDVQNIQYF.

Concerning this clonotype itself: A read error is possible here, since a much larger clone lies one base away. The chain carries TRBV5-4 and TRBJ2-1; D gene uncertain. CDR3 length: 14 residues. The germline CDR1 and CDR2 sequences are SGHNT and YYREEE (reference sequence). Trimming took 4 bases from V and 7 from J, leaving 15 bases between them. CDR3 loop: CASSPAGSNNEQFF. The CDR3 DNA follows: TGTGCCAGCAGCCCCGCTGGGTCGAATAATGAGCAGTTCTTC.

About this clonotype: With a much larger clone just one base away, this may be a read error. The chain uses TRBV20-1 and TRBJ1-5, with D perhaps matching TRBD1 (5 bases). The germline V gene has CDR1 DFQATT and CDR2 SNEGSKA (reference sequence). The CDR3 length is 15 residues. CDR3 in DNA: TGCAATGGCACCCGGGACCCAGGGAGGGGACAGCCCCAGCATTTT. Translated, it gives CNGTRDPGRGQPQHF.

With regard to this clonotype: With a much larger clone just one base away, this may be a read error. The rearrangement links TRBV30 to TRBJ2-7; D might be TRBD1 or TRBD2, each matching 6 bases. Germline CDR1 reads GTSNPN; CDR2 reads SVGIG (reference sequence). The CDR3 extends over 12 amino acids. The V end was cut by 4 bases, the J end by 6 bases, with 13 bases between. The CDR3 DNA follows: TGTGCCTGGAAAGGGGGAGGCTTCGAGCAGTACTTC. Protein product: CAWKGGGFEQYF.

The rearrangement uses TRBV6-2 or TRBV6-3 and TRBJ2-2, with 9 bases lining up with TRBD2. The V gene's germline CDR1 is MNHEY and CDR2 SVGEGT. The CDR3 consists of 15 residues. The trim removed 6 bases at V and 6 bases at J, leaving 8 bases unmatched. The CDR3 nucleotides are TGTGCCAGCAGCCAGGCTAGCGGGGTGCCCGGGGAGCTGTTTTTT. Amino acids: CASSQASGVPGELFF.

Remarks on this clonotype: Compared with germline, one end of the junction differs, possibly owing to a read error. CDR3 protein: CASSLGSGRRLGEIQYF. The CDR3 DNA reads TGTGCCAGCAGCTTAGGCAGCGGGAGAAGGCTCGGAGAGATCCAGTACTTC. The chain combines TRBV11-1 with TRBJ2-5, with 8 positions matching TRBD2. Germline lookup yields CDR1 SGHAT and CDR2 FQDESV (reference sequence). This CDR3 has 17 residues.

There are a few counts of this clonotype. The CDR3 loop is CSARDPGGAGYEQYF. CDR3 nucleotides: TGCAGTGCTAGAGATCCGGGGGGCGCGGGTTACGAGCAGTACTTC. The chain is built from TRBV20-1 and TRBJ2-7, with D possibly being TRBD2 (7 bases). The CDR3 is 15 residues long. The germline V and J ends were trimmed by 0 bases and 4 bases, with 16 bases remaining between them. Germline V CDR1 and CDR2: DFQATT, SNEGSKA (reference sequence).

Concerning this clonotype itself: The junction and the germline gene differ at one end; a read error may be behind it. The CDR3, as DNA: TGCAGCGTTGAGGCGGGGATGGCCGGAAACATCATATATTTT. This encodes CSVEAGMAGNIIYF. This chain joins TRBV29-1 and TRBJ1-3; D is undetermined. The CDR3 has 14 amino acids. Germline CDR1 reads SQVTM; CDR2 reads ANQGSEA.

About this clonotype itself: At one of its ends the junction is not consistent with the germline gene, which may arise from a read error. The chain is built from TRBV6-6 and TRBJ1-3, with D possibly matching TRBD1 (5 bases). The CDR3 is 16 amino acids. In germline, CDR1 is MNHNY, CDR2 SVGAGI (reference sequence). CDR3 in amino acids: CVSNPTRTLRGNTIYF. In DNA form, the CDR3 reads TGTGTCAGCAATCCTACTCGGACATTGAGAGGAAACACCATATATTTT.

Notes on this clonotype: The junction shows a germline mismatch at one end, possibly a read error. This chain uses TRBV10-2 with TRBJ2-2, with 7 positions matching TRBD1. The germline CDR1 and CDR2 sequences are WSHSY and SAAADI. The CDR3 has 19 amino acids. The DNA of the CDR3 is TGCGCCAGCAGTGGCCGAGTGATCGACAGGGTTTATTTCGCCGGGGATCTGTTTTTT. It translates to CASSGRVIDRVYFAGDLFF.

Worth noting for this clonotype: Mismatch with germline at one junction end may stem from a read error. V is TRBV6-5 and J is TRBJ2-5, with a weak D call TRBD1 (5 bases). CDR3 length equals 14 residues. Germline V lookup: CDR1 MNHEY, CDR2 SVGAGI. CDR3 sequence: CANSRTLGQKTQYF. In DNA, the CDR3 is TGTGCCAACAGTCGGACATTGGGTCAAAAGACCCAGTATTTC.

In regard to this clonotype: Mismatch with germline at one junction end may stem from a read error. For the CDR3, the DNA is TGTGCCAGCAGTGTGAAACCCACCGGGCCGCTCAGAGGCCATGAGCAGATCTTC. It is translated as CASSVKPTGPLRGHEQIF. This rearrangement joins TRBV6-1 to TRBJ2-1; D gene ambiguous. The CDR3 extends over 18 amino acids. The V gene's germline CDR1 is MNHNS and CDR2 SASEGT.

As for this clonotype: Compared with germline, one end of the junction differs, possibly owing to a read error. The V and J genes are TRBV28 and TRBJ2-4; weak D call: TRBD1 (6 bases). Per the germline V gene, CDR1 is MDHEN and CDR2 is SYDVKM. The length of the CDR3 is 15 residues. The CDR3 DNA reads as TGCGCCAGCAGTCTATTTGGACAGTCGTTCAACTTTCAGTACTTC. Translating gives CASSLFGQSFNFQYF. The variable domain in full, completed from reference TRBV28 and TRBJ2-4, reads DVKVTQSSRYLVKRTGEKVFLECVQDMDHENMFWYRQDPGLGLRLIYFSYDVKMKEKGDIPEGYSVSREKKERFSLILESASTNQTSMYLCASSLFGQSFNFQYFGAGTRLSVL.

With regard to this clonotype: A read error may produce the germline difference seen at one junction end. The J gene is TRBJ2-5, the V gene TRBV11-3; D gene unclear. The CDR3 is made up of 12 amino acids. CDR1 is SGHNT and CDR2 is YENEEA in the germline V gene. Here the CDR3 DNA reads TGTACCAGCAGACCCGAAGGAGAGACCCAGTACTTC. Protein sequence: CTSRPEGETQYF.

Notes on this clonotype: Since the CDR3 does not end with the conserved phenylalanine or tryptophan, this likely comes from a read error. The chain joins TRBV12-3 or TRBV12-4 to TRBJ2-5; no definite D call. The length of the CDR3 is 11 residues. The V end lost 7 bases, the J end lost 5 bases, and 8 bases lay between the germline ends. CDR3 DNA sequence: TGTGCCAGCACCCAAGGGGAGACCCAGTACTAC. It yields the protein CASTQGETQYY.

The chain links TRBV19 to TRBJ1-1; 7 bases are a match to TRBD1. The CDR3 contains 13 residues. The germline V gene encodes CDR1 LNHDA and CDR2 SQIVND (reference sequence). The V gene end was trimmed by 9 bases and the J gene end by 10 bases; junction bases not matched to a gene: 14. The CDR3 bases are TGTGCCAGCAGTCCTTCGAGGGGGCAGGGAGCTTTCTTT. Translated: CASSPSRGQGAFF.